Presented here are 27 T cell receptor beta chains from one specimen sequenced in a study of OX40 agonist ivuxolimab in advanced cancers. TCRdb's copy holds only in-frame clones and misses some; the assay was immunoSEQ multiplex PCR. The top ten hold 6.5% to 7.5% of the sample, which has under 95,000 clones, roughly 82% seen once. The sequencing here drew on CD4+ or CD8+ T cells sorted from blood, taken in a trial of the OX40 agonist ivuxolimab. These receptors were obtained from an adult with an advanced solid tumor such as melanoma, head and neck, liver or kidney cancer.

The V call is TRBV28, the J call TRBJ1-5; D may be TRBD1 (6 bases). V was pared by 6 bases and J by 4 bases, with 10 bases between. The CDR3 totals 13 residues. Germline values: CDR1 MDHEN, CDR2 SYDVKM. The CDR3: CASRWTENQPQHF. The CDR3 DNA follows: TGTGCCAGCAGATGGACAGAAAATCAGCCCCAGCATTTT.

Concerning this clone: A junction end diverges from the germline sequence, so it may reflect a read error. The chain recombines TRBV7-7 with TRBJ2-5; TRBD1 matches 9 bases. Germline CDR1 and CDR2: SSHAT and FNYEAQ (reference sequence). The CDR3 totals 14 residues. CDR3 protein: CASSAGTGKETQYF. CDR3 nucleotides: TGTGCTAGCAGCGCTGGGACAGGGAAAGAGACCCAGTACTTC.

This rearrangement joins TRBV2 to TRBJ1-1, with a weak D call TRBD1 (5 bases). With 5 bases removed from V and 11 bases from J, the gap between germline ends came to 12 bases. The germline CDR1 and CDR2 sequences are SNHLY and FYNNEI. The CDR3 covers 11 residues. This CDR3 is CASSYWDLAFF. The CDR3 DNA sequence: TGTGCCAGCAGTTATTGGGACCTGGCTTTCTTT.

The chain couples TRBV5-1 to TRBJ2-3; 9 bases map to TRBD1. V lost 4 bases, J lost 1 base, and 4 bases stayed unmatched. Germline CDR1 reads SGHRS; CDR2 reads YFSETQ. This CDR3 spans 15 amino acids. CDR3 bases: TGCGCCAGCAGCCGGACAGGGGAACGCACAGATACGCAGTATTTT. Amino acid sequence: CASSRTGERTDTQYF.

The chain has TRBV4-2 and TRBJ1-5, with D uncertain. The CDR3 spans 15 residues. The germline V gene encodes CDR1 LGHNA and CDR2 YNFKEQ. The V and J ends lost 1 base and 5 bases respectively, with 12 bases between them. The CDR3 spells CASSQVRTADQPQHF. In DNA form, the CDR3 reads TGTGCCAGCAGCCAAGTACGTACAGCGGATCAGCCCCAGCATTTT.

This chain connects TRBV5-1 to TRBJ1-2; D not resolved. Germline CDR1 is SGHRS and CDR2 is YFSETQ. The CDR3 is 14 residues long. Trimming cost V 0 bases and J 9 bases, with 15 bases left between them. The CDR3 loop is CASSLAGSGARYTF. DNA for the CDR3: TGCGCCAGCAGCTTGGCCGGATCGGGCGCACGCTACACCTTC.

V gene TRBV5-1 combines with J gene TRBJ2-7; 13 positions match TRBD2. The CDR3 runs to 15 residues. V gave up 7 bases and J gave up 3 bases; unmatched junction bases: 7. Germline loops: CDR1 SGHRS, CDR2 YFSETQ. The CDR3 sequence is CASSTGLAGVYEQYF. Here the CDR3 DNA reads TGCGCCAGCTCCACCGGACTAGCGGGAGTCTACGAGCAGTACTTC. Drawing the rest from reference TRBV5-1 and TRBJ2-7, the complete variable domain is KAGVTQTPRYLIKTRGQQVTLSCSPISGHRSVSWYQQTPGQGLQFLFEYFSETQRNKGNFPGRFSGRQFSNSRSEMNVSTLELGDSALYLCASSTGLAGVYEQYFGPGTRLTVT.

The chain combines TRBV5-8 with TRBJ1-2, with 10 bases matching TRBD1. This CDR3 contains 14 residues. Looked up from germline, CDR1 is SGHTS and CDR2 is YDEGEE. With 7 bases clipped from V and 3 bases from J, the junction kept 6 bases outside the gene matches. CDR3 amino acids: CASRQGADYYGYTF. CDR3 coding DNA: TGTGCCAGCCGACAGGGGGCAGATTACTATGGCTACACCTTC.

Written as DNA, the CDR3 is TGTGCCATGGGGGGTTGGACTTCCAACTATGGCTACACCTTC. It yields the protein CAMGGWTSNYGYTF. The chain links TRBV5-4 to TRBJ1-2, with TRBD1 as a possible D gene (5 bases). The germline V gene encodes CDR1 SGHNT and CDR2 YYREEE (reference sequence). This CDR3 comprises 14 residues. V was shortened by 9 bases and J by 2 bases, with 17 bases between the two germline ends.

The rearrangement links TRBV6-6 to TRBJ2-7; a weak D match, TRBD2 (5 bases). The CDR3 totals 14 residues. Deletions cut 2 bases from V and 3 bases from J, with 11 bases between. The V gene's germline CDR1 is MNHNY and CDR2 SVGAGI (reference sequence). The CDR3 region has the DNA TGTGCCAGCAGTTACGAGGGAACCTACTACGAGCAGTACTTC. Protein: CASSYEGTYYEQYF.

V is TRBV6-5 and J is TRBJ1-1; a possible D gene is TRBD1 (6 bases). CDR1 is MNHEY and CDR2 is SVGAGI in the germline V gene. The CDR3 totals 14 residues. V lost 0 bases, J lost 5 bases, and 10 bases lay in between. The CDR3 reads CASSYSRQGTEAFF. In DNA form, the CDR3 reads TGTGCCAGCAGTTACTCGAGGCAGGGGACTGAAGCTTTCTTT.

J is TRBJ2-3 and V is TRBV4-2, with D possibly matching TRBD2 (5 bases). Germline-derived CDR1 and CDR2 are LGHNA and YNFKEQ. Trimming removed 4 bases at V and 2 bases at J, with 10 bases between. This CDR3 contains 14 residues. The CDR3 reads CASSPSGLTDTQYF. CDR3 in DNA: TGTGCCAGCAGCCCCAGCGGCCTCACAGATACGCAGTATTTT.

V and J are TRBV29-1 and TRBJ1-4; D is possibly TRBD1 (6 bases). The germline V gene has CDR1 SQVTM and CDR2 ANQGSEA. V was cut by 7 bases and J by 15 bases, with 15 bases left in between. The CDR3 is 10 residues long. CDR3 in DNA: TGCAGCGCTAAGGGGGAGTATGTGTTTTTT. Residues: CSAKGEYVFF.

The V call is TRBV30, the J call TRBJ1-5; D call uncertain. Trimming left V 2 bases short and J 4 bases short, with 9 bases between. Germline assignment: CDR1 GTSNPN and CDR2 SVGIG (reference sequence). There are 13 residues in the CDR3. The CDR3 nucleotides read TGTGCCTGGAGTCAGGCCTTGAATCAGCCCCAGCATTTT. It specifies CAWSQALNQPQHF.

This sequence joins TRBV5-6 and TRBJ1-5; no firm D call. This CDR3 is built from 13 residues. Deletions cut 0 bases from V and 2 bases from J, with 3 bases between. Germline values: CDR1 SGHDT, CDR2 YYEEEE. CDR3 amino acids: CASSLGRNQPQHF. The CDR3 bases are TGTGCCAGCAGCTTGGGCCGCAATCAGCCCCAGCATTTT.

The chain links TRBV7-2 to TRBJ2-1, with no clear D. The CDR3 is 15 amino acids. Germline V gives CDR1 SGHTA, CDR2 FQGNSA. The ends were cut back, 2 bases at V and 5 bases at J, with 13 bases in the middle. The CDR3: CASSLREGYHNEQFF. The CDR3 nucleotides are TGTGCCAGCAGCTTAAGGGAAGGCTACCACAATGAGCAGTTCTTC.

The chain is built from TRBV5-4 and TRBJ2-1, with 10 bases that match TRBD1. CDR3 size: 16 residues. Germline-derived CDR1 and CDR2 are SGHNT and YYREEE (reference sequence). J was trimmed by 2 bases and V by 4 bases; bases with no gene match: 6. CDR3 loop: CASSGRQGAPYNEQFF. CDR3 nucleotides: TGTGCCAGCAGCGGTCGACAGGGGGCCCCCTACAATGAGCAGTTCTTC.

The rearrangement joins TRBV5-1 to TRBJ2-3; D unresolved. The CDR3 is 15 amino acids. Per germline, CDR1 SGHRS and CDR2 YFSETQ. V lost 1 base to trimming and J lost 1 base, with 10 bases between them. CDR3 loop: CASSLSLLGTDTQYF. CDR3 DNA: TGCGCCAGCAGCTTGTCTCTCCTTGGCACAGATACGCAGTATTTT.

This chain connects TRBV6-6 to TRBJ1-3; 9 bases line up with TRBD1. The CDR3 totals 13 residues. CDR1 is MNHNY, CDR2 SVGAGI, per germline (reference sequence). J lost 8 bases, V lost 7 bases, and 6 bases had no gene match. The CDR3 is CASITQGADTIYF. The CDR3 nucleotides are TGTGCCAGCATAACACAGGGGGCGGACACCATATATTTT.

The chain has TRBV2 and TRBJ1-5; D is possibly TRBD1 (6 bases). Trimming left V 7 bases short and J 5 bases short, with 12 bases between. The germline gives CDR1 SNHLY, CDR2 FYNNEI. The CDR3 sequence is 13 residues long. The CDR3 DNA reads TGTGCCAGCACTAGACAGGTCCATCAGCCCCAGCATTTT. Encoded protein: CASTRQVHQPQHF.

The rearrangement joins TRBV4-3 to TRBJ2-3, with D uncertain. Trimming shortened V by 3 bases and J by 4 bases, and 11 bases separated the two germline ends. The germline gives CDR1 LGHNA, CDR2 YSLEER. The CDR3 runs 14 residues. The CDR3 coding sequence is TGCGCCAGCAGCCAGGATAGCCTTTCAGATACGCAGTATTTT. It is translated as CASSQDSLSDTQYF.

This clone was seen a few times. This chain connects TRBV7-9 to TRBJ2-5, with 11 bases fitting TRBD2. CDR3 length equals 14 residues. Germline CDR1 SEHNR, CDR2 FQNEAQ (reference sequence). Trimming took 5 bases from V and 4 from J; bases not matched to a gene: 3. The CDR3 bases are TGTGCCAGCAGCCCTAGCGGGGGGCCAGAGACCCAGTACTTC. Its translation: CASSPSGGPETQYF.

The gene calls are TRBV2 and TRBJ1-1; D gene ambiguous. CDR1 and CDR2 from the germline V gene are SNHLY and FYNNEI. V gave up 5 bases and J gave up 2 bases, with 9 bases separating them. This CDR3 region has 13 residues. In DNA, the CDR3 is TGTGCCAGCAGTTCCGATTATAACACTGAAGCTTTCTTT. Protein: CASSSDYNTEAFF.

The chain uses TRBV6-5 and TRBJ2-3; TRBD1 is a possible D gene (6 bases). Germline CDR1 MNHEY, CDR2 SVGAGI. V lost 2 bases and J 3 bases, leaving 9 bases between the germline ends. The CDR3 consists of 14 residues. The CDR3 DNA reads TGTGCCAGCAGTTACGGACAGAGGACAGATACGCAGTATTTT. Encoded protein: CASSYGQRTDTQYF.

This chain uses TRBV14 with TRBJ1-1; D is ambiguous. V lost 4 bases to trimming and J lost 1 base, with 10 bases between them. Per germline, CDR1 SGHDN and CDR2 FVKESK. The CDR3 totals 14 residues. The CDR3 sequence: CASSLLTTNTEAFF. As DNA, the CDR3 is TGTGCCAGCAGCCTCCTTACAACGAACACTGAAGCTTTCTTT.

J is TRBJ2-3 and V is TRBV30; D is ambiguous. The germline V gene has CDR1 GTSNPN and CDR2 SVGIG (reference sequence). This CDR3 is built from 11 residues. The V end was cut by 5 bases, the J end by 3 bases, with 6 bases between. Here the CDR3 reads CAWSATDTQYF. The CDR3 DNA sequence: TGTGCCTGGTCAGCGACAGATACGCAGTATTTT.

The gene calls are TRBV27 and TRBJ2-1; 9 nucleotides line up with TRBD2. Germline V CDR1 and CDR2: MNHEY, SMNVEV (reference sequence). The CDR3 loop spans 17 amino acids. V trimming: 3 bases; J trimming: 0 bases; junction bases outside the gene matches: 6. CDR3 amino acids: CASSFSGGWSSYNEQFF. For the CDR3, the DNA is TGTGCCAGCAGTTTTAGCGGGGGTTGGAGCTCCTACAATGAGCAGTTCTTC.